The rows below give T cell receptor beta chains drawn from one sample of a study of T cells in Graves' hyperthyroidism and ophthalmopathy. TCRdb recomputed calls from the multiplex PCR reads with MiXCR, one row per CDR3 protein. The table records about 700,000 distinct CDR3 sequences, 45% of them present only once. Material for sequencing was peripheral blood or thyroid tissue (not recorded which). The receptors derive from an adult man with Graves' disease, either hyperthyroidism or ophthalmopathy (not recorded which). The conserved cysteine and the conserved F or W are not part of the CDR3 here. Each record gives: V gene, J gene, CDR3 protein.

TRBV5-6	TRBJ1-1	ASSFVPSPHTEAF
TRBV20-1	TRBJ1-1	SADTTVNTEAF
TRBV7-9	TRBJ1-1	ASSLSAGQLNTEAF
TRBV19	TRBJ1-4	ASNGGRANEKLF
TRBV7-9	TRBJ1-6	ASSLASGQGNSPLH
TRBV5-1	TRBJ1-1	ASSLALGVGSTEAF
TRBV2	TRBJ2-5	ASTADGLNQPQY
TRBV10-3	TRBJ1-3	AISGASGNTIY
TRBV9	TRBJ2-5	ASSEGGTGTQY
TRBV2	TRBJ2-5	ASSPRPWGYTFGSGTQY
TRBV29-1	TRBJ1-2	SLVVADYGYT
TRBV9	TRBJ1-5	ASSEGQGAAQPQH
TRBV24-1	TRBJ1-2	ATSDSSDIAYGYT
TRBV24-1	TRBJ2-2	ATSVSANTGELF
TRBV6-5	TRBJ2-7	ASPRQGDYEQY
TRBV20-1	TRBJ1-4	SARGDETGINEKLF
TRBV5-1	TRBJ1-3	ASSHRDGRYTIY
TRBV9	TRBJ1-5	ASSRGNAFYGNQPQH
TRBV7-2	TRBJ1-4	ASSLGRQSEKLF
TRBV20-1	TRBJ2-7	SAGLVGGYEQY
TRBV10-3	TRBJ1-2	AISGQGDRGYT
TRBV12-3/TRBV12-4	TRBJ2-7	ASSYSPGLAAYEQY
TRBV3-1	TRBJ2-7	ASSQGEGQFYEQY
TRBV7-9	TRBJ2-7	ASSSRDRGLGEQY
TRBV12-3/TRBV12-4	TRBJ1-6	ASSWTLGGHNSPLH
TRBV2	TRBJ1-4	ASSEAGEKLF
TRBV7-3	TRBJ1-1	ASSLGGSVTEAF
TRBV9	TRBJ2-2	ASSVGTSGSGGELF
TRBV29-1	TRBJ1-1	SVGGGSTEAF
TRBV19	TRBJ1-5	ASSITWSQPQH
TRBV11-2	TRBJ1-5	ASSSIRGQGGYQPQH
TRBV29-1	TRBJ1-2	SVEGGTDYGYT
TRBV29-1	TRBJ1-1	SSAGTSTEAF
TRBV25-1	TRBJ2-7	ASSLRQGPHEQY
TRBV29-1	TRBJ1-5	SVERGSNQPQH
TRBV7-9	TRBJ1-6	ASKADSYNSPLH
TRBV9	TRBJ1-4	ASSPQTPSRGSNEKLF